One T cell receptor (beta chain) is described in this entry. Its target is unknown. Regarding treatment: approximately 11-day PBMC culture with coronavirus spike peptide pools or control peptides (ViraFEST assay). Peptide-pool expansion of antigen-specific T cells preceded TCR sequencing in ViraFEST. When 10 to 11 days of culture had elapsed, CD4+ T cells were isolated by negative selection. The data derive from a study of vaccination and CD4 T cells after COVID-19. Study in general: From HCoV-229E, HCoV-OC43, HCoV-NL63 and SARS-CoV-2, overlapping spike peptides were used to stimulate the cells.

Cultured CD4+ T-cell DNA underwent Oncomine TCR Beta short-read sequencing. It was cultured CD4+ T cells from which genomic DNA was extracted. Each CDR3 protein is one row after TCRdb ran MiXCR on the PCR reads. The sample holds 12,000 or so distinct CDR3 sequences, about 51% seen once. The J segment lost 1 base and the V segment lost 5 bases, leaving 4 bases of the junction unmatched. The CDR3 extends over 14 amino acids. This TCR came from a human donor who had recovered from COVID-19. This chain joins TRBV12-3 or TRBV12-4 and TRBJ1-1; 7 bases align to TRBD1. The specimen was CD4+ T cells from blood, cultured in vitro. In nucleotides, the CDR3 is TGTGCCAGCAGTCCTCGACAGGGGAACACTGAAGCTTTCTTT. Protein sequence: CASSPRQGNTEAFF.